One and the same sample provided the 21 T cell receptor beta chains below, sequenced in a study of blood T cell repertoires in COVID-19. Assay: immunoSEQ multiplex PCR; the TCRdb copy retains only in-frame clones and omits some. The sample records 55,000 to 75,000 clones, 73% being singletons. The sample taken for sequencing was peripheral blood. These receptors were obtained from a man aged 60-69 years with acute or convalescent COVID-19.

The chain links TRBV6-1 to TRBJ2-1, with D maybe TRBD2 (5 bases). The germline V gene has CDR1 MNHNS and CDR2 SASEGT. The CDR3 spans 13 residues. With 7 bases removed from V and 7 bases from J, the gap between germline ends came to 14 bases. The CDR3 region has the DNA TGTGCCAGCACCCGGACTCCTAGGAATGAGCAGTTCTTC. Translating it yields CASTRTPRNEQFF.

The rearrangement joins TRBV18 to TRBJ1-2, with D unresolved. Trimming shortened V by 1 base and J by 0 bases, and 9 bases separated the two germline ends. Germline loops: CDR1 KGHSH, CDR2 LQKENI. This CDR3 is 15 amino acids long. The CDR3 DNA sequence: TGTGCCAGCTCACCACAACAGTTAGCTAACTATGGCTACACCTTC. This encodes CASSPQQLANYGYTF. The full variable domain, rest sourced from reference TRBV18 and TRBJ1-2, is NAGVMQNPRHLVRRRGQEARLRCSPMKGHSHVYWYRQLPEEGLKFMVYLQKENIIDESGMPKERFSAEFPKEGPSILRIQQVVRGDSAAYFCASSPQQLANYGYTFGSGTRLTVV.

This clone was observed at least ten times. It is likely a read error, because the conserved phenylalanine at the end of the CDR3 is missing. The DNA is left out, because the CDR3 cannot be placed on it with certainty; the CDR3 is given as TCRdb lists it. V usage is TRBV10-1 and J usage is TRBJ2-7; TRBD2, the table's D call, lacks a check against the DNA. Germline CDR1 is WNHNN and CDR2 is SYGVQD (reference sequence). Inclusive of both ends, the CDR3 amounts to 11 amino acids. The CDR3: CASSGRSGGPG.

V gene TRBV10-2 combines with J gene TRBJ1-2, with D maybe TRBD1 (5 bases). Per the germline V gene, CDR1 is WSHSY and CDR2 is SAAADI. CDR3 size: 14 residues. Trimming took 4 bases from V and 8 from J, leaving 17 bases between them. The CDR3 DNA sequence: TGCGCCAGCAGTGGAGGCCCGGGGGACGGGGGCTACACCTTC. It yields the protein CASSGGPGDGGYTF.

The chain employs TRBV6-5 and TRBJ2-1; 14 bases are a match to TRBD2. J was trimmed by 8 bases and V by 8 bases; bases with no gene match: 2. This CDR3 region has 13 residues. The germline gives CDR1 MNHEY, CDR2 SVGAGI. The CDR3 reads CASGLAGGDEQFF. The CDR3, as DNA: TGTGCCAGCGGACTAGCGGGAGGCGATGAGCAGTTCTTC.

The chain has TRBV5-1 and TRBJ2-3; D gene unclear. This CDR3 spans 14 amino acids. CDR1 and CDR2 (germline): SGHRS, YFSETQ. With 2 bases removed from V and 0 bases from J, the gap between germline ends came to 7 bases. The CDR3 region has the DNA TGCGCCAGCAGCTTAAGCGCTAGCACAGATACGCAGTATTTT. Translation gives CASSLSASTDTQYF.

The chain employs TRBV28 and TRBJ1-2, with D uncertain. The V end lost 5 bases, the J end lost 8 bases, and 12 bases lay between the germline ends. The CDR3 extends over 12 amino acids. Germline CDR1 MDHEN, CDR2 SYDVKM. CDR3 sequence (DNA): TGTGCCAGCAGTGACCCCCGCAGGGGCTACACCTTC. It yields the protein CASSDPRRGYTF.

V and J are TRBV5-4 and TRBJ2-3; D gene uncertain. Germline V gene sequence: CDR1 SGHNT, CDR2 YYREEE (reference sequence). The CDR3 consists of 13 residues. The V and J ends lost 3 bases and 4 bases respectively, with 9 bases between them. The CDR3 DNA sequence: TGTGCCAGCAGCTCCTCTGCGGCAGATACGCAGTATTTT. Translating it yields CASSSSAADTQYF. Looking up the rest from reference TRBV5-4 and TRBJ2-3 gives the full variable domain: ETGVTQSPTHLIKTRGQQVTLRCSSQSGHNTVSWYQQALGQGPQFIFQYYREEENGRGNFPPRFSGLQFPNYSSELNVNALELDDSALYLCASSSSAADTQYFGPGTRLTVL.

This clone came up many times. The V and J genes are TRBV7-9 and TRBJ1-1, with 7 positions matching TRBD1. The CDR3 is 13 amino acids. The V gene end was trimmed by 1 base and the J gene end by 11 bases; junction bases not matched to a gene: 7. Germline CDR1 SEHNR, CDR2 FQNEAQ (reference sequence). The CDR3 DNA sequence: TGTGCCAGCAGCTTAGAAGTGACAGGGTTGGCTTTCTTT. Encoded protein: CASSLEVTGLAFF.

In its sample, this clone was seen a few times. The CDR3 DNA follows: TGTGCCATCAGTGAGTGGGACAGTAACACTGAAGCTTTCTTT. Protein sequence: CAISEWDSNTEAFF. The V gene is TRBV10-3, the J gene TRBJ1-1; 7 bases are shared with TRBD1. The CDR3 is 14 residues long. Germline values: CDR1 ENHRY, CDR2 SYGVKD. V dropped 1 base and J dropped 2; count of bases not matched to a gene: 1.

In its sample, this clone was seen once. This chain joins TRBV19 and TRBJ1-4; TRBD1 agrees at 7 bases. After removal of 4 bases from V and 4 bases from J, the junction contained 3 bases not matched to a gene. Germline CDR1 reads LNHDA; CDR2 reads SQIVND (reference sequence). There are 14 residues in the CDR3. Here the CDR3 DNA reads TGTGCCAGTAGTACGGGACAGATTAATGAAAAACTGTTTTTT. This sequence encodes CASSTGQINEKLFF.

V gene TRBV6-5 combines with J gene TRBJ2-7; no definite D call. This CDR3 is 13 amino acids long. V was clipped by 5 bases and J by 4 bases, with 12 bases between them. The V gene's germline CDR1 is MNHEY and CDR2 SVGAGI. This CDR3 reads CASSPEVGYEQYF. The DNA of the CDR3 is TGTGCCAGCAGTCCCGAAGTCGGGTACGAGCAGTACTTC.

This chain connects TRBV19 to TRBJ2-5, with TRBD2 matching over 10 bases. The CDR3 extends over 16 amino acids. Trimming at V came to 2 bases and at J to 5 bases, leaving 8 bases not matched to a gene. Per the germline V gene, CDR1 is LNHDA and CDR2 is SQIVND (reference sequence). CDR3 nucleotides: TGTGCCAGTAGTATAATAGCGGGGGGTTTGATGGAGACCCAGTACTTC. Translating gives CASSIIAGGLMETQYF.

The chain combines TRBV5-1 with TRBJ1-2, with D tentatively TRBD1 (5 bases). The V gene's germline CDR1 is SGHRS and CDR2 YFSETQ. Trimming cost V 0 bases and J 5 bases, with 11 bases left between them. The CDR3 is 14 residues long. Written as DNA, the CDR3 is TGCGCCAGCAGCTTGGAAACGGGGGAATATGGCTACACCTTC. Translated, it gives CASSLETGEYGYTF.

The sample holds one count of this clone. This chain joins TRBV2 and TRBJ1-5; 8 nucleotides line up with TRBD1. Germline lookup yields CDR1 SNHLY and CDR2 FYNNEI. V gave up 2 bases and J gave up 13 bases; unmatched junction bases: 13. The CDR3 length is 15 residues. CDR3 amino acids: CASSESGQGAEAQHF. The CDR3 DNA sequence: TGTGCCAGCAGTGAATCAGGGCAGGGGGCGGAGGCACAGCATTTT.

The table lists this clone with a few counts. In DNA form, the CDR3 reads TGTGCCAGCAGCCAAGATCGCTCAGCGGGAGAGGGTGAGCAGTTCTTC. Translating it yields CASSQDRSAGEGEQFF. V is TRBV14 and J is TRBJ2-1; 8 nucleotides line up with TRBD2. This CDR3 contains 16 residues. The V gene end was trimmed by 0 bases and the J gene end by 9 bases; junction bases not matched to a gene: 10. CDR1 SGHDN and CDR2 FVKESK come from the germline V gene.

This CDR3 is CASSQDWGQGGQPQHF. The CDR3 bases are TGTGCCAGCAGCCAAGATTGGGGACAGGGTGGTCAGCCCCAGCATTTT. The chain has TRBV4-2 and TRBJ1-5; TRBD1 matches 9 bases. The junction had 6 bases not matched to a gene; V was cut back by 0 bases and J by 6 bases. There are 16 residues in the CDR3. Germline values: CDR1 LGHNA, CDR2 YNFKEQ.

The chain combines TRBV5-1 with TRBJ2-7; possibly TRBD2 for D (6 bases). The V end was cut by 2 bases, the J end by 2 bases, with 11 bases between. Germline CDR1 SGHRS, CDR2 YFSETQ. The CDR3 has 14 amino acids. The CDR3 spells CASSFRGGPYEQYF. The CDR3 region has the DNA TGCGCCAGCAGCTTTCGGGGAGGACCCTACGAGCAGTACTTC. The complete variable domain, with remaining parts taken from reference TRBV5-1 and TRBJ2-7, reads KAGVTQTPRYLIKTRGQQVTLSCSPISGHRSVSWYQQTPGQGLQFLFEYFSETQRNKGNFPGRFSGRQFSNSRSEMNVSTLELGDSALYLCASSFRGGPYEQYFGPGTRLTVT.

The V and J genes are TRBV5-6 and TRBJ1-1; D gene ambiguous. CDR1 is SGHDT, CDR2 YYEEEE, per germline. This CDR3 has 12 residues. With 1 base removed from V and 4 bases from J, the gap between germline ends came to 5 bases. The CDR3 is CASSLSRTEAFF. The CDR3 DNA reads as TGTGCCAGCAGCTTGAGCCGCACTGAAGCTTTCTTT.

The V call is TRBV10-2, the J call TRBJ2-3; 8 bases align to TRBD2. V lost 7 bases and J lost 3; bases outside the gene matches: 9. CDR1 is WSHSY, CDR2 SAAADI, per germline. The CDR3 length is 15 residues. CDR3 nucleotides: TGCGCCAGCACCTTCGGGGGGGTAGAGACAGATACGCAGTATTTT. This gives the protein CASTFGGVETDTQYF.

The chain uses TRBV7-7 and TRBJ2-5; tentative D call: TRBD2 (5 bases). Between the trimmed V and J ends, which lost 3 bases and 4 bases, there was a span of 15 bases. Germline V gene sequence: CDR1 SSHAT, CDR2 FNYEAQ (reference sequence). CDR3 length: 15 residues. The CDR3 DNA sequence: TGTGCCAGCAGCTTTACCCCTCGGGGTGGAGAGACCCAGTACTTC. Protein sequence: CASSFTPRGGETQYF.